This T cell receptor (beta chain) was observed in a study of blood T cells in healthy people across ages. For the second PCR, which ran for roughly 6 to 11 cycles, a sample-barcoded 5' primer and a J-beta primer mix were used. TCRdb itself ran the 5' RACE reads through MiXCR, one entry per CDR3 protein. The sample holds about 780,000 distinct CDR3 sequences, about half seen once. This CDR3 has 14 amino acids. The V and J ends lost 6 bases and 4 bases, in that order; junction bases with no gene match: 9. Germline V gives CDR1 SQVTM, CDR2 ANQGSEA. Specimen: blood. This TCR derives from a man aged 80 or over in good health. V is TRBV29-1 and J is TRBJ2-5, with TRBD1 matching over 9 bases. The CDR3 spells CSVAGTGGGETQYF. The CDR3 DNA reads TGCAGCGTCGCCGGCACAGGGGGCGGAGAGACCCAGTACTTC.